This T cell receptor (beta chain) is from a study of CD4 and CD8 cells across lung adenocarcinoma regions. TCRdb re-derived calls from the PCR reads in MiXCR, one entry per CDR3 protein. The sample shows about 19,000 distinct CDR3 sequences, approximately 52% of them seen only once. The CDR3 covers 16 residues. Germline CDR1 MNHEY, CDR2 SVGAGI. The V gene end was trimmed by 2 bases and the J gene end by 8 bases; junction bases not matched to a gene: 8. Localized lung adenocarcinoma, a non-small cell lung cancer, affected the donors. This clonotype has only a few counts. This receptor was identified in a female donor with lung adenocarcinoma. The CD4 and CD8 labels of this study may be unreliable. The sequenced sample consisted of CD8+ T cells from the center of a lung tumor. The chain uses TRBV6-5 and TRBJ2-1; 11 bases fit TRBD2. The CDR3 nucleotides are TGTGCCAGCAGTTACCGGACTAGCGGGCATAAGGATGAGCAGTTCTTC. It is translated as CASSYRTSGHKDEQFF.